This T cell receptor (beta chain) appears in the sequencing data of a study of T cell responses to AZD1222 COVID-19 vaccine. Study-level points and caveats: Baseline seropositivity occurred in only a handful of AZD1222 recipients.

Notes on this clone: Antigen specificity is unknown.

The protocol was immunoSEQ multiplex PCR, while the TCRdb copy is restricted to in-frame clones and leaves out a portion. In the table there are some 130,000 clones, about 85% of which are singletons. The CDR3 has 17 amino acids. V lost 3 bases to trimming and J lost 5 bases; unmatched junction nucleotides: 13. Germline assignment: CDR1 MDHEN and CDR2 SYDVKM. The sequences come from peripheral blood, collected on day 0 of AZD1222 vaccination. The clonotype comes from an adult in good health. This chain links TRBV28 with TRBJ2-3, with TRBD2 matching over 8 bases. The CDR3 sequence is CASSFGLARRGGDTQYF. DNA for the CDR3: TGTGCCAGCAGTTTCGGCCTGGCGCGTCGGGGGGGAGATACGCAGTATTTT.